This T cell receptor beta chain came from a study of cytomegalovirus exposure and HLA in healthy donors. V lost 2 bases and J 1 base, leaving 12 bases between the germline ends. This CDR3 has 15 residues. Germline V gene data show CDR1 as SGHRS and CDR2 as YFSETQ. The PCR employed 60 Vbeta primers together with 13 Jbeta primers. Libraries were prepared by immunoSEQ multiplex PCR; TCRdb keeps only in-frame clonotypes and omits some of them. Here the sample spans about 69,000 clones, around 68% being singletons. The clonotype originates from a woman aged 25 to 39 in good health and CMV-seronegative. The material sequenced was PBMCs. The J gene is TRBJ1-2, the V gene TRBV5-1; D gene ambiguous. The CDR3 reads CASSLTGTNNYGYTF. CDR3 nucleotide sequence: TGCGCCAGCAGCTTAACGGGAACAAATAACTATGGCTACACCTTC. The full variable domain, its missing parts supplied by reference TRBV5-1 and TRBJ1-2, is KAGVTQTPRYLIKTRGQQVTLSCSPISGHRSVSWYQQTPGQGLQFLFEYFSETQRNKGNFPGRFSGRQFSNSRSEMNVSTLELGDSALYLCASSLTGTNNYGYTFGSGTRLTVV.